This T cell receptor (beta chain) was found in a study of technical replicates of blood from a few donors. Trimming cost V 5 bases and J 0 bases; bases outside gene matches: 17. The germline gives CDR1 PRHDT, CDR2 FYEKMQ (reference sequence). This CDR3 is built from 19 residues. Only in-frame clones appear in the TCRdb table, and some are missing; sequencing was by immunoSEQ multiplex PCR. The sample shows about 70,000 clones, roughly 94% of them seen only once. Sequenced material: T cells isolated from PBMCs. V usage is TRBV13 and J usage is TRBJ1-1; 8 nucleotides align to TRBD1. The receptor comes from a human donor in good health. The CDR3 bases are TGTGCCAGCAGCCTGGACAGGGAACGGCCGTATAATATGAACACTGAAGCTTTCTTT. Protein sequence: CASSLDRERPYNMNTEAFF.